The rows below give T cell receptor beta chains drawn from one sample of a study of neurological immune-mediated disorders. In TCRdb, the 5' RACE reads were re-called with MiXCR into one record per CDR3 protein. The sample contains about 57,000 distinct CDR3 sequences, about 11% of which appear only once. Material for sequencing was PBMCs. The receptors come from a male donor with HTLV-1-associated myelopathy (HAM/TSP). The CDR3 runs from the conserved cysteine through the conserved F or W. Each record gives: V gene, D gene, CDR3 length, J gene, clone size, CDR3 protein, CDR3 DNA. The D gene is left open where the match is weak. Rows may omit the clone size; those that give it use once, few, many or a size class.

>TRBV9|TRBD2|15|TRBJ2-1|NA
CASSVGASGVVEQFF
TGTGCCAGCAGCGTAGGTGCTAGCGGGGTTGTTGAGCAGTTCTTC
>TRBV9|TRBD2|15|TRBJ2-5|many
CASSVAGGPQETQYF
TGTGCCAGCAGCGTTGCGGGGGGGCCTCAAGAGACCCAGTACTTC
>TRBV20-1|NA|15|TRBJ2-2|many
CSARSNYVHTGELFF
TGCAGTGCTAGGTCCAATTATGTTCACACCGGGGAGCTGTTTTTT
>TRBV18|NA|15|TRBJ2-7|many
CASSPQATLGYEQYF
TGTGCCAGCTCACCGCAAGCCACTCTAGGCTACGAGCAGTACTTC
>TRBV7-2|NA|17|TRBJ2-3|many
CASSFRGSGSFTDTQYF
TGTGCCAGCAGCTTTAGGGGTTCGGGGAGCTTCACAGATACGCAGTATTTT
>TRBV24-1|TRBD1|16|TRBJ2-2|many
CATSSGTVQNTGELFF
TGTGCCACCAGCTCCGGGACAGTGCAGAACACCGGGGAGCTGTTTTTT
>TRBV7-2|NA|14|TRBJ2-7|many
CASSPKVWGYEQYF
TGTGCCAGCAGCCCCAAAGTTTGGGGGTACGAGCAGTACTTC
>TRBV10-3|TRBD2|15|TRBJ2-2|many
CAISLTSGGSGELFF
TGTGCCATCAGCCTGACTAGCGGGGGGTCCGGGGAGCTGTTTTTT
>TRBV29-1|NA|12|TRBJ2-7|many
CSVVGTEYEQYF
TGCAGCGTTGTAGGGACTGAGTACGAGCAGTACTTC
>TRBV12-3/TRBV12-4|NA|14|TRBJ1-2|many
CASSFSLANYGYTF
TGTGCCAGCAGTTTCTCCCTGGCAAACTATGGCTACACCTTC
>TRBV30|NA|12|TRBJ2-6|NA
CAYGSGANVLTF
TGTGCCTATGGGTCTGGGGCCAACGTCCTGACTTTC
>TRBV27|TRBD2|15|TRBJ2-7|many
CASSLYSGDAYEQYF
TGTGCCAGCAGTTTATATAGCGGGGACGCCTACGAGCAGTACTTC
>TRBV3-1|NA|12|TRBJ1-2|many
CASSQGGYGYTF
TGTGCCAGCAGCCAGGGCGGTTATGGCTACACCTTC
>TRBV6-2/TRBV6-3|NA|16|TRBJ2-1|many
CASSYNLAPGYNEQFF
TGTGCCAGCAGTTACAATTTAGCCCCCGGGTACAATGAGCAGTTCTTC
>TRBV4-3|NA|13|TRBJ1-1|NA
CASSRRVITEAFF
TGCGCCAGCAGCCGTCGGGTGATCACTGAAGCTTTCTTT
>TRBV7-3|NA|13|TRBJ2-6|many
CASSLDRANVLTF
TGTGCCAGCAGCTTGGACAGGGCCAACGTCCTGACTTTC
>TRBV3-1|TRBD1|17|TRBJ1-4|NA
CASSQDTWTGAGEKLFF
TGTGCCAGCAGCCAAGATACGTGGACAGGGGCGGGTGAAAAACTGTTTTTT
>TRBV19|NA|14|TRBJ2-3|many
CASSSGLGTDTQYF
TGTGCCAGTAGTTCCGGACTCGGCACAGATACGCAGTATTTT
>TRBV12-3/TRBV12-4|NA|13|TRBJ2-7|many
CASSLVQSYEQYF
TGTGCCAGCAGTTTAGTCCAATCCTACGAGCAGTACTTC
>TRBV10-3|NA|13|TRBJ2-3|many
CAIGGRDTDTQYF
TGTGCCATCGGTGGCAGGGACACAGATACGCAGTATTTT
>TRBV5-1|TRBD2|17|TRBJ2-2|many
CASSPALAGGNTGELFF
TGCGCCAGCAGCCCCGCCCTAGCGGGGGGGAACACCGGGGAGCTGTTTTTT
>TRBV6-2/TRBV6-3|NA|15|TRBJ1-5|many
CASKNLRTDNQPQHF
TGTGCCAGCAAAAACCTACGGACAGACAATCAGCCCCAGCATTTT
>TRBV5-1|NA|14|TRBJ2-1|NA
CASSLAVHDNEQFF
TGCGCCAGCAGCTTGGCAGTACATGACAATGAGCAGTTCTTC
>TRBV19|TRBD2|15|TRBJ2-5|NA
CASSPNRGGQKTQYF
TGTGCCAGTAGTCCTAACCGGGGGGGCCAAAAGACCCAGTACTTC
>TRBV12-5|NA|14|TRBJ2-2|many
CASGYDTNTGELFF
TGTGCTAGTGGTTACGACACGAACACCGGGGAGCTGTTTTTT
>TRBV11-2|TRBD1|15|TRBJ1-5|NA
CASILMGQPNQPQHF
TGTGCCAGCATCTTGATGGGACAGCCCAATCAGCCCCAGCATTTT
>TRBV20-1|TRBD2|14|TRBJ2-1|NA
CSASGGGSYNEQFF
TGCAGTGCTAGTGGCGGGGGATCCTACAATGAGCAGTTCTTC
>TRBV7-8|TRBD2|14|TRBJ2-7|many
CASSWTSGPYEQYF
TGTGCCAGCAGCTGGACTAGCGGACCCTACGAGCAGTACTTC
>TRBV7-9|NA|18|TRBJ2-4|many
CASSRPTIDRLAKNIQYF
TGTGCCAGCAGCCGTCCGACGATCGACAGACTAGCCAAAAACATTCAGTACTTC
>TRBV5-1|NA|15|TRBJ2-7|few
CASSLGGPLAYEQYF
TGCGCCAGCAGCTTGGGTGGACCACTAGCCTACGAGCAGTACTTC
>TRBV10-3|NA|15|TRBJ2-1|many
CAISDMDPGFSEQFF
TGTGCCATCAGTGACATGGATCCAGGGTTTAGTGAGCAGTTCTTC
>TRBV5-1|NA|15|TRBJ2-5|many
CASSLDPNGLETQYF
TGCGCCAGCAGCTTGGATCCCAACGGGCTAGAGACCCAGTACTTC
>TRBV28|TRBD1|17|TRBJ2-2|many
CASRLNRGMVSTGELFF
TGTGCCAGCAGACTGAACAGGGGAATGGTATCCACCGGGGAGCTGTTTTTT